This TCR beta chain was observed in a study of identical twins. Overall study findings and caveats: Alpha sequences out of frame and shared by twins had excess low generation probability. Without tracking the same donors, conclusions rested on cross-sectional statistical analysis. Recombination models fit unrelated individuals' TCR alpha sharing but underestimated twins'.

This clonotype was detected a few times. Its antigen is as yet unknown. One entry per CDR3 protein, called by TCRdb with MiXCR from the 5' RACE reads. Among about 520,000 distinct CDR3 sequences, approximately 22% were seen once, and the ten largest hold roughly 0.9%. Germline V gene sequence: CDR1 MNHNY, CDR2 SVGAGI (reference sequence). The CDR3 has 13 amino acids. Trimming stripped 8 bases from V and 2 bases from J, with 9 bases between. This same sample was also part of a study on T cells expressing NK-cell markers. That study adds: Whether expanded NKG2C+ T cell clones were HCMV-specific remained unclear.

V is TRBV6-6 and J is TRBJ2-2; D is unclear. This TCR was sampled from a woman under 30 in good health. The material sequenced was CD4+ T cells sorted from blood. CDR3 loop: CASRVINTGELFF. The DNA of the CDR3 is TGTGCCAGCCGGGTCATAAACACCGGGGAGCTGTTTTTT.